What follows are 26 T cell receptor beta chains derived from one specimen sequenced in a study of cytomegalovirus exposure and HLA in healthy donors (TCRdb year 2017). The library was made by the immunoSEQ multiplex PCR assay. For the multiplex PCR, a mixture combining 60 forward primers for TCR Vbeta segments and 13 reverse primers for TCR Jbeta segments was used. As stored in TCRdb, this immuneACCESS dataset retains in-frame rearrangements with V and J assigned. A fraction of the clones does not appear; measured against another copy, unresolved V genes explain less than half of the discrepancy, and the remainder lacks a known reason. Recorded for this sample are under 100,000 clones; over 9.5% of them occurred a single time. The ten most abundant clones make up around 26% of the sample. What was sequenced was PBMCs. The origin of the receptors is a man aged 60-69 years in good health and CMV-seropositive.

This rearrangement joins TRBV19 to TRBJ1-3; D is perhaps TRBD1 (5 bases). Germline V gene data show CDR1 as LNHDA and CDR2 as SQIVND (reference sequence). The ends were cut back, 3 bases at V and 0 bases at J, with 12 bases in the middle. The CDR3 extends over 16 amino acids. Here the CDR3 reads CASSMGDSSSGNTIYF. The CDR3 DNA sequence: TGTGCCAGTAGTATGGGGGACTCGAGCTCTGGAAACACCATATATTTT.

This clone was found a few times. This chain uses TRBV5-1 with TRBJ1-1, with 8 nucleotides matching TRBD1. Trimming at V came to 4 bases and at J to 1 base, leaving 6 bases not matched to a gene. Germline assignment: CDR1 SGHRS and CDR2 YFSETQ. CDR3 length: 15 residues. The chain's CDR3 is CASSPGGGQNTEAFF. In nucleotides, the CDR3 is TGCGCCAGCAGCCCAGGGGGCGGGCAGAACACTGAAGCTTTCTTT.

This clone was seen a handful of times. V usage is TRBV19 and J usage is TRBJ1-2; 7 bases align to TRBD1. CDR3 length: 14 amino acids. Germline CDR1 and CDR2: LNHDA and SQIVND (reference sequence). The V gene end was trimmed by 5 bases and the J gene end by 5 bases; junction bases not matched to a gene: 8. CDR3 sequence: CASSPPDRSYGYTF. CDR3 DNA sequence: TGTGCCAGTAGTCCGCCGGACAGGTCATATGGCTACACCTTC.

This clone has only a few counts. This sequence joins TRBV5-4 and TRBJ2-5; 7 nucleotides agree with TRBD1. The CDR3 loop spans 15 amino acids. Germline lookup yields CDR1 SGHNT and CDR2 YYREEE (reference sequence). With V trimmed by 0 bases and J by 2 bases, 4 bases remained unmatched. The CDR3: CASSLGGGLQETQYF. The CDR3 DNA reads TGTGCCAGCAGCTTGGGAGGGGGCCTTCAAGAGACCCAGTACTTC.

A few counts support this clone. The chain recombines TRBV5-8 with TRBJ2-7; TRBD1 matches at 8 bases. Trimming took 4 bases from V and 4 from J; bases not matched to a gene: 7. Germline V lookup: CDR1 SGHTS, CDR2 YDEGEE. The CDR3 spans 14 residues. Here the CDR3 reads CASSVDRAGYEQYV. CDR3 coding DNA: TGTGCCAGCAGCGTGGACAGGGCGGGTTACGAGCAGTACGTC.

The chain links TRBV7-6 to TRBJ2-7; D gene uncertain. V gave up 1 base and J gave up 3 bases, with 13 bases separating them. Germline V gene data show CDR1 as SGHVS and CDR2 as FNYEAQ. CDR3 size: 15 residues. CDR3 residues: CASSLVPGSIYEQYV. The CDR3 DNA reads as TGTGCCAGCAGCTTAGTTCCAGGATCAATCTACGAGCAGTACGTC.

J is TRBJ2-1 and V is TRBV19, with 10 bases matching TRBD1. Trimming removed 9 bases from V and 7 bases from J; junction bases left unmatched: 12. There are 15 residues in the CDR3. Germline CDR1 reads LNHDA; CDR2 reads SQIVND (reference sequence). CDR3 in amino acids: CASLLPGQGSNEQFF. CDR3 DNA sequence: TGTGCCAGCCTTCTTCCGGGACAGGGGTCGAATGAGCAGTTCTTC.

This clone showed up just a few times. The V and J genes are TRBV27 and TRBJ1-2; TRBD1 agrees at 10 bases. This CDR3 comprises 14 residues. Losses at the gene ends were 0 bases for V and 5 bases for J; bases not matched to a gene: 0. The germline V gene encodes CDR1 MNHEY and CDR2 SMNVEV (reference sequence). The CDR3 sequence is CASSLSGQGYGYTF. In DNA form, the CDR3 reads TGTGCCAGCAGTTTATCGGGACAGGGGTATGGCTACACCTTC.

The chain has TRBV18 and TRBJ1-1, with D unresolved. CDR1 KGHSH and CDR2 LQKENI come from the germline V gene. V was clipped by 8 bases and J by 0 bases, with 10 bases between them. The CDR3 is 13 residues long. CDR3 nucleotides: TGTGCCAGCCTCTGGGAGCTGAACACTGAAGCTTTCTTT. Translation: CASLWELNTEAFF.

Remarks on this clone: The same CDR3 is also encoded by other DNA sequences in this sample. The chain recombines TRBV5-6 with TRBJ1-4; 10 bases map to TRBD1. The CDR3 runs 15 residues. V shed 2 bases and J 8 bases; nucleotides not matched to a gene: 6. Germline V gene data show CDR1 as SGHDT and CDR2 as YYEEEE. The CDR3 protein is CASSLRTGGGEKLFF. For the CDR3, the DNA is TGTGCCAGCAGCTTACGGACAGGGGGAGGAGAAAAACTGTTTTTT.

V gene TRBV11-2 combines with J gene TRBJ1-4; the match to TRBD1 covers 9 bases. The CDR3 runs to 15 residues. Germline V gene sequence: CDR1 SGHAT, CDR2 FQNNGV. V was pared by 5 bases and J by 7 bases, with 8 bases of the junction left unmatched. The CDR3 region has the DNA TGTGCCAGCAGCCCGGACAGGGGACGGGGTGAAAAACTGTTTTTT. The encoded protein is CASSPDRGRGEKLFF.

There are a few counts of this clone. The chain carries TRBV11-2 and TRBJ1-1; D unclear. Trimming removed 0 bases from V and 3 bases from J, with 5 bases in between. The germline CDR1 and CDR2 sequences are SGHAT and FQNNGV. There are 13 residues in the CDR3. The CDR3 sequence is CASSLDTDTEAFF. In DNA form, the CDR3 reads TGTGCCAGCAGCTTAGATACTGACACTGAAGCTTTCTTT.

CDR3 amino acids: CASSSQGAGGELFF. The CDR3 DNA reads as TGTGCCAGCAGCTCACAGGGGGCAGGCGGGGAGCTGTTTTTT. This chain links TRBV5-6 with TRBJ2-2; TRBD1 aligns across 9 bases. Germline CDR1 is SGHDT and CDR2 is YYEEEE. This CDR3 has 14 amino acids. V lost 3 bases, J lost 7 bases, and 4 bases stayed unmatched.

The V and J genes are TRBV5-1 and TRBJ2-1; weak D call: TRBD2 (6 bases). This CDR3 comprises 15 residues. Germline V lookup: CDR1 SGHRS, CDR2 YFSETQ. V lost 1 base and J 8 bases, leaving 16 bases between the germline ends. In nucleotides, the CDR3 is TGCGCCAGCAGCTTGTTAGGACTACGGGCCCATGAGCAGTTCTTC. Amino acids: CASSLLGLRAHEQFF.

Remarks on this clone: An end of the junction differs from the germline gene, which may be a read error. The J gene is TRBJ1-1, the V gene TRBV29-1; TRBD1 is a possible D gene (5 bases). This CDR3 has 12 residues. Germline V lookup: CDR1 SQVTM, CDR2 ANQGSEA. CDR3 sequence (DNA): TGCAGAGTTGGTAAAGGGGCCACTGAAGCTTTCTTT. Translated: CRVGKGATEAFF.

The rearrangement joins TRBV15 to TRBJ2-4; maybe TRBD1 (6 bases). This CDR3 is 15 amino acids long. CDR1 and CDR2 from the germline V gene are LNHNV and YYDKDF (reference sequence). V was trimmed by 4 bases and J by 3 bases, leaving 13 bases between them. This CDR3 is CATSTAGADKNIQYF. CDR3 in DNA: TGTGCCACCAGCACGGCAGGGGCCGACAAAAACATTCAGTACTTC.

This chain joins TRBV2 and TRBJ2-3; D remains unclear. The CDR3 is 14 amino acids. Per germline, CDR1 SNHLY and CDR2 FYNNEI. Trimming left V 5 bases short and J 0 bases short, with 9 bases between. The CDR3 protein is CASSSFVSTDTQYF. The CDR3 nucleotides are TGTGCCAGCAGTTCCTTCGTCAGCACAGATACGCAGTATTTT.

The rearrangement uses TRBV6-4 and TRBJ1-2; 9 bases are a match to TRBD1. The CDR3 has 16 residues. The germline V gene encodes CDR1 MRHNA and CDR2 SNTAGT. V shed 3 bases and J 4 bases; nucleotides not matched to a gene: 9. In DNA form, the CDR3 reads TGTGCCAGCAGTGAAAAGGGACAGGGATCGGGCTATGGCTACACCTTC. This codes for CASSEKGQGSGYGYTF.

Details on this clone: Compared with germline, one end of the junction differs, possibly owing to a read error. The chain has TRBV27 and TRBJ1-5, with 8 bases aligning to TRBD1. Germline V CDR1 and CDR2: MNHEY, SMNVEV (reference sequence). This CDR3 has 15 amino acids. This CDR3 is CASMLIWTGNQPQNF. The CDR3 DNA follows: TGTGCCAGCATGCTGATCTGGACAGGGAATCAGCCCCAGAATTTT.

This clone was seen only a few times. The rearrangement uses TRBV27 and TRBJ1-6; D call uncertain. Trimming left V 7 bases short and J 0 bases short, with 4 bases between. This CDR3 contains 13 residues. Germline V gene lookup returns CDR1 MNHEY and CDR2 SMNVEV (reference sequence). CDR3 bases: TGTGCCAGCAAGAGCTCCTATAATTCACCCCTCCACTTT. As protein: CASKSSYNSPLHF.

This clone has only a few counts. The chain recombines TRBV2 with TRBJ1-2; 8 bases agree with TRBD1. This CDR3 contains 13 residues. With 8 bases clipped from V and 4 bases from J, the junction kept 6 bases outside the gene matches. Germline V CDR1 and CDR2: SNHLY, FYNNEI. This CDR3 is CASEPDRVYGYTF. Written as DNA, the CDR3 is TGTGCCAGCGAGCCGGACAGGGTCTATGGCTACACCTTC.

This chain joins TRBV29-1 and TRBJ2-3; no clear D gene. Germline CDR1 reads SQVTM; CDR2 reads ANQGSEA. This CDR3 has 12 residues. With 6 bases removed from V and 4 bases from J, the gap between germline ends came to 11 bases. The CDR3 protein is CSVAASADTQYF. In nucleotides, the CDR3 is TGCAGCGTCGCGGCTTCTGCAGATACGCAGTATTTT.

This clone was seen a handful of times. V and J are TRBV28 and TRBJ2-3; a weak D match, TRBD1 (6 bases). The V end was cut by 2 bases, the J end by 5 bases, with 14 bases between. Germline loops: CDR1 MDHEN, CDR2 SYDVKM. CDR3 size: 15 residues. CDR3 sequence reads: CASSLRAATGDTQYF. The CDR3 DNA reads TGTGCCAGCAGTTTACGGGCCGCGACAGGAGATACGCAGTATTTT.

Only a few counts were recorded for this clone. The chain joins TRBV5-1 to TRBJ2-1, with D maybe TRBD1 (5 bases). There are 16 residues in the CDR3. Trimming took off 2 bases at V and 0 bases at J, with 12 bases between the two ends. Germline-derived CDR1 and CDR2 are SGHRS and YFSETQ. The chain's CDR3 is CASSLQASSSYNEQFF. In DNA, the CDR3 is TGCGCCAGCAGCTTACAGGCCTCGAGCTCCTACAATGAGCAGTTCTTC.

This clone has a handful of counts. The CDR3 loop is CAISARDRGEDYGYTF. The CDR3, as DNA: TGTGCCATCAGTGCCCGGGACAGGGGGGAGGACTATGGCTACACCTTC. The chain links TRBV10-3 to TRBJ1-2; TRBD1 matches 11 bases. V dropped 4 bases and J dropped 3; count of bases not matched to a gene: 7. Per the germline V gene, CDR1 is ENHRY and CDR2 is SYGVKD. The CDR3 has 16 residues.

The chain recombines TRBV15 with TRBJ2-7; the match to TRBD1 covers 7 bases. The CDR3 loop spans 17 amino acids. V shed 1 base, J shed 0 bases, and the junction held 9 bases outside the gene matches. Germline lookup yields CDR1 LNHNV and CDR2 YYDKDF (reference sequence). CDR3 amino acids: CATSRATGTASSYEQYF. CDR3 nucleotide sequence: TGTGCCACCAGCAGAGCCACCGGGACAGCATCCTCCTACGAGCAGTACTTC.